The present T cell receptor beta chain was sequenced within a study of cytomegalovirus exposure and HLA in healthy donors. Study conclusions and caveats: Some public TCRs appeared in many individuals, while most sequences were rare.

V lost 2 bases and J lost 4, with 6 bases in between. This CDR3 is 13 amino acids long. CDR1 MNHEY and CDR2 SVGAGI come from the germline V gene. Clones were sequenced by immunoSEQ multiplex PCR, and TCRdb holds only the in-frame ones, with some missing. The sample lists about 350,000 clones, approximately 90% occurring once. As for this clone: Its antigen is not known.

The J gene is TRBJ2-1, the V gene TRBV6-5; D is perhaps TRBD1 (6 bases). This clonotype originated in a woman aged 30 to 39 in good health and CMV-seropositive. Sequenced material: PBMCs. CDR3 nucleotides: TGTGCCAGCAGTTACGGACAGTACAATGAGCAGTTCTTC. It specifies CASSYGQYNEQFF.